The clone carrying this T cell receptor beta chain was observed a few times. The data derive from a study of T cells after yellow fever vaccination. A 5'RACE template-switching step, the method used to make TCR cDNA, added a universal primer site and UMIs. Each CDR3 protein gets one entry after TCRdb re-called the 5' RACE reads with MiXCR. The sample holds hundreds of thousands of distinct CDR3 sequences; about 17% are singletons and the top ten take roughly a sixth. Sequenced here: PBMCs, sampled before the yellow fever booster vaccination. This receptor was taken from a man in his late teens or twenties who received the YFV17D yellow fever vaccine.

The CDR3 reads CASSSRPGTKAYEQYF. In DNA, the CDR3 is TGTGCCAGCAGCTCACGTCCCGGGACTAAGGCCTACGAGCAGTACTTC. V usage is TRBV7-2 and J usage is TRBJ2-7, with 7 nucleotides matching TRBD2. The junction had 11 bases not matched to a gene; V was cut back by 4 bases and J by 2 bases. Germline V gives CDR1 SGHTA, CDR2 FQGNSA. This CDR3 has 16 residues.